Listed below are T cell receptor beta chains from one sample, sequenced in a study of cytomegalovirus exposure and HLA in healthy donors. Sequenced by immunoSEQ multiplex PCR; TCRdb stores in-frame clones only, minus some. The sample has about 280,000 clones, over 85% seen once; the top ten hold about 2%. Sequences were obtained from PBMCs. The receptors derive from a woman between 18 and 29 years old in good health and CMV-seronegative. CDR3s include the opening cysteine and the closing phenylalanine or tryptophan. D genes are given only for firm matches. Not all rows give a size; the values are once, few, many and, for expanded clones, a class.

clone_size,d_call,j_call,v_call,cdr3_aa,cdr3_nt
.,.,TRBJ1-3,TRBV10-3,CAIRGTSTAFSGNTIYF,TGTGCCATCAGGGGCACCTCGACAGCCTTCTCTGGAAACACCATATATTTT
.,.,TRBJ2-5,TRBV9,CASSQGGGRETQYF,TGTGCCAGCAGCCAAGGGGGGGGCCGGGAGACCCAGTACTTC
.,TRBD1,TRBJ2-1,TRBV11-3,CASSPRQGAYNEQFF,TGTGCCAGCAGCCCCCGACAGGGGGCCTACAATGAGCAGTTCTTC
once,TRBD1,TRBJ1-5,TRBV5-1,CASSLGQGDQPQHF,TGCGCCAGCAGCTTGGGACAGGGCGATCAGCCCCAGCATTTT
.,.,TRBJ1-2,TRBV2,CASRQEGRGYTF,TGTGCCAGCAGGCAAGAGGGAAGGGGCTACACCTTC
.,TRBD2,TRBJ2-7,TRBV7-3,CASSPGGGYVEQYF,TGTGCCAGCAGCCCCGGGGGGGGGTACGTCGAGCAGTACTTC
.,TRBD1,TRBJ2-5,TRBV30,CAGKDRGRGETQYF,TGTGCCGGAAAGGACAGGGGAAGGGGAGAGACCCAGTACTTC
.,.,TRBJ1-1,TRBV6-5,CASSQQGYTEAFF,TGTGCCAGCAGCCAACAGGGATACACTGAAGCTTTCTTT
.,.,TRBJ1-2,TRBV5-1,CASSLSSGPGKSYTF,TGCGCCAGCAGCTTGAGTTCCGGGCCGGGAAAGAGCTACACCTTC
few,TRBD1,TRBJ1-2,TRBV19,CASKDNTGTGTYGYTF,TGTGCCAGCAAGGACAACACCGGGACAGGGACGTATGGCTACACCTTC
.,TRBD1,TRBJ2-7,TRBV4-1,CASSPGQGFYEQYF,TGCGCCAGCAGCCCGGGACAGGGTTTTTACGAGCAGTACTTC
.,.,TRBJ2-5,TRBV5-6,CASSPRQAQVAQYF,TGTGCCAGCAGCCCTAGACAGGCCCAGGTGGCCCAGTACTTC
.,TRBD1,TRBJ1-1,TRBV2,CASRWDRGRGITEAFF,TGTGCCAGCAGATGGGACAGGGGCCGAGGGATCACTGAAGCTTTCTTT
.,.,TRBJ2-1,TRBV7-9,CASGGADHNNEQFF,TGTGCCAGCGGGGGGGCGGATCATAACAATGAGCAGTTCTTC
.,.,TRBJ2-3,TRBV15,CATKGPATSTDTQYF,TGTGCCACCAAAGGTCCCGCGACTAGCACAGATACGCAGTATTTT
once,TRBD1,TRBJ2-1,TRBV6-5,CASNPTGTSYNEQFF,TGTGCCAGCAATCCGACAGGGACATCCTACAATGAGCAGTTCTTC
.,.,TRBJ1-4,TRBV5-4,CASSWTAGAGEKLFF,TGTGCCAGCAGCTGGACCGCGGGGGCTGGAGAAAAACTGTTTTTT
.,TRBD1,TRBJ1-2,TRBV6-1,CASSEPRTGGDYGYTF,TGTGCCAGCAGTGAACCCCGGACAGGGGGGGACTATGGCTACACCTTC
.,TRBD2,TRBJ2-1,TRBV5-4,CASSLAVVTSGGPLVF,TGTGCCAGCAGCTTGGCCGTGGTAACTAGCGGGGGGCCCCTTGTCTTC
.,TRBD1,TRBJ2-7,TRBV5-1,CASSLQGASYEQYF,TGCGCCAGCAGCTTACAGGGGGCCTCCTACGAGCAGTACTTC
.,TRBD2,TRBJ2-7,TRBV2,CASQGLADSYEQYF,TGTGCCAGCCAGGGACTAGCGGATTCCTACGAGCAGTACTTC
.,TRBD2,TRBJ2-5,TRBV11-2,CASSLERGGLETQYF,TGTGCCAGCAGCTTAGAGCGGGGGGGACTTGAGACCCAGTACTTC
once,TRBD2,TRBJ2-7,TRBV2,CASSEGAGLSYEQYF,TGTGCCAGCAGTGAAGGAGCGGGGCTCTCCTACGAGCAGTACTTC
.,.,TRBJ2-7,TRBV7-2,CASSSPVYEQYF,TGTGCCAGCAGCTCCCCAGTGTACGAGCAGTACTTC
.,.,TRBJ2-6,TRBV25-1,CASNDYGANVLTF,TGTGCCAGCAACGACTATGGGGCCAACGTCCTGACTTTC
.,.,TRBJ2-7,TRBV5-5,CASSLIGLKYEQYF,TGTGCCAGCAGCTTGATAGGACTAAAATACGAGCAGTACTTC
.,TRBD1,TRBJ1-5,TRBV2,CARGTGGSNQPQHF,TGCGCTAGAGGGACAGGGGGAAGCAATCAGCCCCAGCATTTT
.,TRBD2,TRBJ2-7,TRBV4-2,CASSQDVTSGALRGSYEQYF,TGTGCCAGCAGCCAAGATGTGACTAGCGGGGCCTTAAGGGGCTCCTACGAGCAGTACTTC
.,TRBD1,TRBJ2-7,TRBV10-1,CASSRLRDRASYEQYF,TGCGCCAGCTCAAGACTCCGGGACAGGGCTTCATACGAGCAGTACTTC
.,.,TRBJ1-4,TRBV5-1,CASSLGLENEKLFF,TGCGCCAGCAGCTTGGGGCTGGAGAATGAAAAACTGTTTTTT
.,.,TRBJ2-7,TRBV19,CASSRTTGYEQYF,TGTGCCAGTAGTAGAACCACCGGGTACGAGCAGTACTTC
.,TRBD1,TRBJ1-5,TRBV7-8,CASGTGGSNQPQHF,TGTGCCAGCGGGACAGGGGGTAGCAATCAGCCCCAGCATTTT
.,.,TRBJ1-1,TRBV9,CASSPRRGSTEAFF,TGTGCCAGCAGCCCACGCAGAGGGAGCACTGAAGCTTTCTTT
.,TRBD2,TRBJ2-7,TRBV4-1,CASSPHSGGPIIYEQYF,TGCGCCAGCAGCCCCCATAGCGGGGGGCCCATTATCTACGAGCAGTACTTC
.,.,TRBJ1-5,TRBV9,CASSVGGGGGQPQHF,TGTGCCAGCAGCGTAGGGGGGGGAGGGGGTCAGCCCCAGCATTTT
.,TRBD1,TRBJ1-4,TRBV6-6,CASSSGQGREKLFF,TGTGCCAGCAGTTCCGGACAGGGGCGGGAAAAACTGTTTTTT
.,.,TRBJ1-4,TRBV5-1,CASSWTEGSEKLFF,TGCGCCAGCAGCTGGACAGAAGGAAGTGAAAAACTGTTTTTT
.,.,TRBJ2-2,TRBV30,CAWSAGRGTGELFF,TGTGCCTGGAGTGCAGGCAGAGGGACCGGGGAGCTGTTTTTT
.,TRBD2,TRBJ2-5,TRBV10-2,CASRERGAETQYF,TGCGCCAGCAGAGAGCGGGGGGCAGAGACCCAGTACTTC
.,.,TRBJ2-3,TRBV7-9,CASSLALSPDTQYF,TGTGCCAGCAGCTTAGCACTTTCTCCAGATACGCAGTATTTT
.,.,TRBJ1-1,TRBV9,CASSVGAANTEAFF,TGTGCCAGCAGCGTAGGGGCAGCCAACACTGAAGCTTTCTTT